This is a list of T cell receptor beta chains from one sample in a study of cytomegalovirus exposure and HLA in healthy donors. Generated by immunoSEQ multiplex PCR, the TCRdb table keeps only in-frame clones and is missing some. The repertoire holds about 90,000 clones, with approximately 84% as singletons. Input material: PBMCs. Receptor source: a man aged 18-30 years in good health and CMV-seronegative. Each CDR3 is given with its conserved first and last residue. The D gene is left open where the match is weak. Where a row states a size, it is once, few, many or the class of an expanded clone; other rows omit it.

V gene	J gene	D gene	clone size	CDR3 protein	CDR3 DNA
TRBV4-2	TRBJ1-3	TRBD1	.	CASSPDRGTAKGNTIYF	TGTGCCAGCAGCCCTGATCGTGGGACAGCTAAAGGAAACACCATATATTTT
TRBV5-1	TRBJ2-2	.	.	CASSLKGERNTGELFF	TGCGCCAGCAGCTTGAAGGGGGAGAGGAACACCGGGGAGCTGTTTTTT
TRBV19	TRBJ2-5	TRBD2	.	CASSGLAGDRETQYF	TGTGCCAGTAGTGGACTAGCGGGAGATAGGGAGACCCAGTACTTC
TRBV7-8	TRBJ2-1	TRBD2	.	CASSLGWGGGPYNEQFF	TGTGCCAGCAGCCTAGGTTGGGGGGGAGGGCCCTACAATGAGCAGTTCTTC
TRBV30	TRBJ2-1	TRBD1	.	CAWSLKTGGSRNEQFF	TGTGCCTGGAGCTTAAAAACAGGGGGGTCTCGGAATGAGCAGTTCTTC
TRBV6-5	TRBJ2-1	TRBD1	.	CASSLTTGTADEQFF	TGTGCCAGCAGTCTCACAACCGGGACAGCCGATGAGCAGTTCTTC
TRBV6-4	TRBJ2-1	TRBD2	.	CASSDSTSGHNEQFF	TGTGCCAGCAGTGACTCAACTAGCGGTCACAATGAGCAGTTCTTC
TRBV15	TRBJ2-1	.	.	CATSRDFNNEQFF	TGTGCCACCAGCAGAGATTTTAACAATGAGCAGTTCTTC
TRBV7-2	TRBJ1-1	.	once	CASSLAREMNTEAFF	TGTGCCAGCAGCTTAGCCAGGGAAATGAACACTGAAGCTTTCTTT
TRBV2	TRBJ1-2	TRBD1	few	CASSEGQGNYGYTF	TGTGCCAGCAGTGAAGGACAGGGGAACTATGGCTACACCTTC
TRBV12-5	TRBJ2-7	.	.	CASGLGTSSNEQYF	TGTGCTAGTGGTTTGGGCACCAGTTCGAACGAGCAGTACTTC
TRBV12-5	TRBJ2-3	TRBD2	.	CASGSGTSGRLDTDTQYF	TGTGCTAGTGGTTCCGGGACTAGCGGGAGGTTGGACACAGATACGCAGTATTTT
TRBV7-6	TRBJ1-1	TRBD1	.	CASSPGQGHTEAFF	TGTGCCAGCAGCCCGGGACAGGGCCACACTGAAGCTTTCTTT
TRBV5-4	TRBJ1-6	.	few	CASSLVPSDSPLHF	TGTGCCAGCAGCTTGGTGCCTTCGGATTCACCCCTCCACTTT
TRBV7-2	TRBJ2-2	TRBD2	.	CASRNIAGLNTGELFF	TGTGCCAGCAGAAATATAGCGGGACTCAACACCGGGGAGCTGTTTTTT
TRBV28	TRBJ1-1	.	.	CASTPPRNTEAFF	TGTGCCAGCACCCCCCCGAGGAACACTGAAGCTTTCTTT
TRBV9	TRBJ1-1	.	few	CASSVPSTEAFF	TGTGCCAGCAGCGTCCCCAGTACTGAAGCTTTCTTT
TRBV6-5	TRBJ2-1	TRBD2	.	CASRPLAGGYNEQFF	TGTGCCAGCAGGCCTCTAGCGGGAGGGTACAATGAGCAGTTCTTC
TRBV5-6	TRBJ2-3	.	.	CASSLDLAADTQYF	TGTGCCAGCAGCTTGGACCTCGCGGCAGATACGCAGTATTTT
TRBV2	TRBJ1-2	.	.	CASSEPGRTYGYTF	TGTGCCAGCAGTGAACCCGGGCGGACATATGGCTACACCTTC
TRBV6-5	TRBJ1-1	TRBD1	once	CASSTRGRGTEAFF	TGTGCCAGCAGTACCAGGGGGCGAGGCACTGAAGCTTTCTTT
TRBV19	TRBJ2-4	.	once	CASRGSSYRAKNIQYF	TGTGCCAGTAGGGGCAGTTCGTACAGGGCCAAAAACATTCAGTACTTC
TRBV6-5	TRBJ2-7	TRBD2	.	CASSYAGTSGGYEQYF	TGTGCCAGCAGTTACGCCGGGACTAGCGGCGGGTACGAGCAGTACTTC
TRBV21-1	TRBJ1-2	.	.	CASSKASDLYGYTF	TGTGCCAGCAGCAAAGCCTCAGATCTCTATGGCTACACCTTC
TRBV29-1	TRBJ2-7	.	.	CSVGPSGPSYEQYF	TGCAGCGTTGGGCCGAGCGGGCCCTCCTACGAGCAGTACTTC
TRBV5-6	TRBJ1-5	.	few	CASSIRDVAPQHF	TGTGCCAGCAGCATCAGGGATGTTGCGCCCCAGCATTTT
TRBV6-5	TRBJ2-1	.	once	CASSYSSSQGWNEQFF	TGTGCCAGCAGTTACTCGAGTTCTCAGGGCTGGAATGAGCAGTTCTTC
TRBV4-3	TRBJ2-3	TRBD1	once	CASSQGTASSTDTQYF	TGCGCCAGCAGCCAGGGGACAGCCTCTAGCACAGATACGCAGTATTTT
TRBV9	TRBJ2-7	TRBD2	.	CASSVTGLPSYEQYF	TGTGCCAGCAGCGTAACGGGACTACCCTCCTACGAGCAGTACTTC
TRBV5-1	TRBJ1-5	TRBD1	.	CASSTGQGGTPQHF	TGCGCCAGCAGCACCGGACAGGGTGGTACGCCCCAGCATTTT
TRBV19	TRBJ1-1	.	few	CASSIGGNTEAFF	TGTGCCAGTAGTATTGGAGGGAACACTGAAGCTTTCTTT
TRBV10-1	TRBJ2-5	.	.	CASSEVEGEETQYF	TGCGCCAGCAGTGAGGTCGAGGGTGAGGAGACCCAGTACTTC
TRBV29-1	TRBJ2-3	TRBD1	.	CSVLLDRGWTDTQYF	TGCAGCGTTCTCCTCGACAGGGGCTGGACAGATACGCAGTATTTT
TRBV9	TRBJ2-6	TRBD2	.	CASSHPGGLLSGANVLTF	TGTGCCAGCAGCCACCCGGGGGGTCTCCTCTCTGGGGCCAACGTCCTGACTTTC
TRBV5-5	TRBJ2-1	TRBD2	.	CASSPGTSGSHEQFF	TGTGCCAGCAGCCCGGGGACTAGCGGGAGCCATGAGCAGTTCTTC
TRBV27	TRBJ1-1	.	.	CASSLYSGEFMMNTEAFF	TGTGCCAGCAGTTTATACTCCGGGGAGTTCATGATGAACACTGAAGCTTTCTTT
TRBV4-3	TRBJ2-1	TRBD1	.	CASSQGDRGSKNEQFF	TGCGCCAGCAGCCAAGGTGACAGGGGAAGTAAGAATGAGCAGTTCTTC
TRBV6-5	TRBJ1-4	.	.	CASSSRRGTTNEKLFF	TGTGCCAGCAGTTCAAGAAGGGGAACAACTAATGAAAAACTGTTTTTT
TRBV4-1	TRBJ1-3	.	.	CASSQARAGNTIYF	TGCGCCAGCAGCCAAGCCAGGGCTGGAAACACCATATATTTT
TRBV11-3	TRBJ1-1	.	.	CASSLGRGNTEAFF	TGTGCCAGCAGCTTAGGACGGGGGAACACTGAAGCTTTCTTT
TRBV11-2	TRBJ1-2	.	.	CASSSEGYGYTF	TGTGCCAGCAGCTCGGAGGGTTATGGCTACACCTTC
TRBV27	TRBJ1-5	TRBD1	.	CASSSGQGGNQPQHF	TGTGCCAGCAGTTCCGGACAGGGGGGCAATCAGCCCCAGCATTTT
TRBV25-1	TRBJ1-5	.	.	CASSEYGGGGNQPQHF	TGTGCCAGCAGTGAATACGGGGGTGGAGGGAATCAGCCCCAGCATTTT
TRBV6-5	TRBJ1-2	.	.	CASSYSGDMPYGYTF	TGTGCCAGCAGTTACTCAGGGGACATGCCCTATGGCTACACCTTC
TRBV11-2	TRBJ1-3	.	.	CASSPIQGPGNTIYF	TGTGCCAGCAGCCCGATACAGGGCCCTGGAAACACCATATATTTT
TRBV2	TRBJ1-5	.	.	CASSARGTSNQPQHF	TGTGCCAGCAGCGCCCGGGGAACAAGCAATCAGCCCCAGCATTTT
TRBV10-3	TRBJ2-2	.	.	CAISAPGGTGELFF	TGTGCCATCAGCGCCCCCGGGGGCACCGGGGAGCTGTTTTTT
TRBV10-3	TRBJ2-3	TRBD2	once	CAISEREGWDTQYF	TGTGCCATCAGCGAGCGGGAGGGCTGGGATACGCAGTATTTT
TRBV5-1	TRBJ2-7	TRBD2	.	CASSRGLAGETDEQYF	TGCGCCAGCAGCAGGGGACTAGCGGGAGAAACGGACGAGCAGTACTTC
TRBV5-4	TRBJ2-1	TRBD2	.	CASSWTRTSGGSNEQFF	TGTGCCAGCAGCTGGACTAGGACTAGCGGGGGATCTAATGAGCAGTTCTTC
TRBV15	TRBJ1-5	TRBD1	.	CATSRDRENQPQHF	TGTGCCACCAGCAGGGACAGGGAAAATCAGCCCCAGCATTTT
TRBV11-2	TRBJ1-2	.	once	CASSLSQAGRYGGYTF	TGTGCCAGCAGCTTATCCCAGGCAGGGAGGTACGGAGGCTACACCTTC
TRBV5-7	TRBJ1-1	.	.	CASSLEGESWFPEAFF	TGTGCCAGCAGCTTGGAGGGGGAATCGTGGTTCCCTGAAGCTTTCTTT
TRBV19	TRBJ1-1	.	.	CASSIRRQKNTEAFF	TGTGCCAGTAGTATTAGGCGGCAGAAGAACACTGAAGCTTTCTTT
TRBV27	TRBJ1-1	.	.	CASGYREGAEAFF	TGTGCCAGCGGCTACAGGGAAGGAGCTGAAGCTTTCTTT
TRBV7-8	TRBJ2-1	.	.	CASSFRGNEQFF	TGTGCCAGCAGCTTCCGAGGGAATGAGCAGTTCTTC
TRBV5-5	TRBJ1-2	TRBD1	.	CASSFRDRADYGYTF	TGTGCCAGCAGCTTCCGGGACAGGGCCGACTATGGCTACACCTTC
TRBV2	TRBJ1-1	.	once	CASPPENTEAFF	TGTGCCAGCCCCCCAGAGAACACTGAAGCTTTCTTT
TRBV6-5	TRBJ2-3	TRBD2	once	CASGVAGVSVTQYF	TGTGCCAGCGGAGTAGCGGGAGTTTCCGTTACGCAGTATTTT